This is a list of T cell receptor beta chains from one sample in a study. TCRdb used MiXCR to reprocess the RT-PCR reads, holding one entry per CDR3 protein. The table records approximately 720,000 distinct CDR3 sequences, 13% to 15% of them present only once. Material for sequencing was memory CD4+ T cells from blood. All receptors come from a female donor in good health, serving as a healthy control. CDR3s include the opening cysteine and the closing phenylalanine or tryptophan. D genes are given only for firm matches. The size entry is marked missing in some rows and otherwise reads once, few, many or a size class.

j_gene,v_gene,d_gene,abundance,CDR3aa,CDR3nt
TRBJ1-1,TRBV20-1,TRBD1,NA,CSARGGGWEAFF,TGCAGTGCTAGAGGAGGGGGCTGGGAAGCTTTCTTT
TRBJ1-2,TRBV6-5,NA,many,CASRRGGMVDYGYTF,TGTGCCAGCCGGAGGGGGGGTATGGTTGACTATGGCTACACCTTC
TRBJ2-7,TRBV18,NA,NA,CASSPTAYEQYF,TGTGCCAGCTCACCGACAGCTTACGAGCAGTACTTC
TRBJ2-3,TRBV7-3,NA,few,CASSPQGGRFTDTQYF,TGTGCCAGCAGCCCACAAGGGGGGCGATTCACAGATACGCAGTATTTT
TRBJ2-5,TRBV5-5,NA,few,CATTRGFQETQYF,TGTGCCACCACACGGGGGTTCCAAGAGACCCAGTACTTC
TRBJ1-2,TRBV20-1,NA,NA,CSARDGPGDGYTF,TGCAGTGCTAGAGATGGTCCAGGGGATGGCTACACCTTC
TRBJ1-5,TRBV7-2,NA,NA,CASSLGWAGSQPQHF,TGTGCCAGCAGCTTGGGGTGGGCGGGGAGTCAGCCCCAGCATTTT
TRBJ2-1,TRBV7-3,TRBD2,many,CASSLGGLTYNEQFF,TGTGCCAGCAGCTTAGGGGGACTAACCTACAATGAGCAGTTCTTC
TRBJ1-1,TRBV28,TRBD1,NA,CASSSPQGAGTEAFF,TGTGCCAGCAGCTCACCTCAGGGGGCGGGCACTGAAGCTTTCTTT
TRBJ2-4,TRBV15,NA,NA,CATSSDEPSRLSLAKNIQYF,TGTGCCACCAGCAGCGACGAACCGTCCCGACTATCTTTAGCCAAAAACATTCAGTACTTC
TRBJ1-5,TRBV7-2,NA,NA,CASSPGSKNQPQHF,TGTGCCAGCAGCCCCGGGAGTAAGAATCAGCCCCAGCATTTT
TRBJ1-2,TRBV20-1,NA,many,CSASPGGDYGYTF,TGCAGTGCTAGTCCCGGGGGCGACTATGGCTACACCTTC
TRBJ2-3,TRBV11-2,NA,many,CASSLVMGAGGTDTQYF,TGTGCCAGCAGCTTAGTAATGGGGGCGGGAGGCACAGATACGCAGTATTTT
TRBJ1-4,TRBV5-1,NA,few,CASSLVADRVNEKLFF,TGCGCCAGCAGCTTGGTTGCGGACAGAGTTAATGAAAAACTGTTTTTT
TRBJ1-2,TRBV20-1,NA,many,CSARDPLGRFGGYGYTF,TGCAGTGCTAGAGATCCCCTAGGTCGCTTCGGGGGATATGGCTACACCTTC
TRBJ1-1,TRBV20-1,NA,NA,CSANSVVATEAFF,TGCAGTGCTAATTCGGTAGTCGCCACTGAAGCTTTCTTT
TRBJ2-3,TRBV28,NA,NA,CASRGSLALPTDTQYF,TGTGCCAGCAGGGGATCTCTGGCTCTACCCACAGATACGCAGTATTTT
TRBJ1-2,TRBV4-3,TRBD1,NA,CASSHSGTGGDGYTF,TGCGCCAGCAGCCACTCCGGGACAGGGGGCGATGGCTACACCTTC
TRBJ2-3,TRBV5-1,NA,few,CASRAEPSTDTQYF,TGCGCCAGCAGGGCGGAACCTAGCACAGATACGCAGTATTTT
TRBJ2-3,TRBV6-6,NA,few,CASSQSSYTQYF,TGTGCCAGCAGTCAGAGCTCCTATACGCAGTATTTT
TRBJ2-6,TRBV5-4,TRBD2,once,CASSRDYTSGANVLTF,TGTGCCAGCAGTCGGGACTACACCTCTGGGGCCAACGTCCTGACTTTC
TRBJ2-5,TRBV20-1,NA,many,CSARPIGETQYF,TGCAGTGCGAGGCCCATCGGTGAGACCCAGTACTTC
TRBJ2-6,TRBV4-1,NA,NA,CASSAGGVRAGANVLTF,TGCGCCAGCAGTGCCGGTGGGGTTCGGGCTGGGGCCAACGTCCTGACTTTC
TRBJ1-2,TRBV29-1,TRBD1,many,CSVGQGAGGYTF,TGCAGCGTTGGACAGGGGGCAGGAGGCTACACCTTC
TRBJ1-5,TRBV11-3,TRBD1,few,CASKLLQRTDRGNQPQHF,TGTGCCAGCAAGCTCCTTCAGAGGACCGACAGGGGCAATCAGCCCCAGCATTTT
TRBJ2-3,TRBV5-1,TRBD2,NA,CASSLWGGYTDTQYF,TGCGCCAGCAGCTTGTGGGGGGGTTACACAGATACGCAGTATTTT
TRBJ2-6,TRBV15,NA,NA,CATRTGQFSGANVLTF,TGTGCCACCAGGACCGGACAGTTCTCTGGGGCCAACGTCCTGACTTTC
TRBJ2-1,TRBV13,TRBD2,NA,CASSLRAGGLTQFF,TGTGCCAGCAGCTTACGGGCGGGGGGGCTGACGCAGTTCTTC
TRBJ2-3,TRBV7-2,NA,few,CASSRIGGGALDTQYF,TGTGCCAGCAGCCGGATTGGAGGGGGGGCGTTAGATACGCAGTATTTT
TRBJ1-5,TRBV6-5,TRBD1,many,CASSPADRGLGNQPQHF,TGTGCCAGCAGTCCTGCGGACAGGGGTTTGGGCAATCAGCCCCAGCATTTT
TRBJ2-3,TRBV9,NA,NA,CASSVVGMSTDTQYF,TGTGCCAGCAGCGTAGTAGGGATGAGCACAGATACGCAGTATTTT